In this sample, the clone carrying this T cell receptor beta chain turned up once. The target antigen is unknown. The CDR3 has 15 residues. With V trimmed by 5 bases and J by 6 bases, 12 bases remained unmatched. From germline, CDR1 is MNHEY and CDR2 SVGAGI. TCR alpha and TCR beta cDNA libraries carrying sample barcodes and UMIs were produced by 5'RACE using constant-segment primers. TCRdb ran MiXCR on the 5' RACE reads and lists one entry per CDR3 protein. The sample records 250,000 to 300,000 distinct CDR3 sequences, around 15% being singletons. The sample belongs to a study of T-cell memory formation after mild COVID-19. Turning to the study itself: TCR clusters were mostly donor specific.

Findings of the study overall: Some clones that responded were present in memory (sampled pre-infection), which suggests cross-reactive memory joined.

Sequenced sample: PBMCs or a T cell subset sorted from them (not recorded which). The rearrangement uses TRBV6-5 and TRBJ1-1; 7 bases line up with TRBD1. This receptor was identified in a man aged 18 to 35 who had mild COVID-19 (a few samples of this study predate the infection). Cell type and time point are not known. CDR3 residues: CASSERQGMLAEAFF. The CDR3 coding sequence is TGTGCCAGCAGTGAGAGACAGGGAATGTTGGCTGAAGCTTTCTTT.